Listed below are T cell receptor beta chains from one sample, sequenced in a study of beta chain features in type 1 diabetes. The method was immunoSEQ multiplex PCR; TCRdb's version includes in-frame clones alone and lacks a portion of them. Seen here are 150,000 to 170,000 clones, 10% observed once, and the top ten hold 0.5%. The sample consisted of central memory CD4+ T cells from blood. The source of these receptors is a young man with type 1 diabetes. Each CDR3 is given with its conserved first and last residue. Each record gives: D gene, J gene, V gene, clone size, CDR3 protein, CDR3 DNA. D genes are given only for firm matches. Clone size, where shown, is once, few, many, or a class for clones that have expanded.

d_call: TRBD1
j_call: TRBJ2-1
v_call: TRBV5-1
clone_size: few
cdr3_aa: CASSLVQGAYNEQFF
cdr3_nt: TGCGCCAGCAGCTTGGTACAGGGGGCCTACAATGAGCAGTTCTTC

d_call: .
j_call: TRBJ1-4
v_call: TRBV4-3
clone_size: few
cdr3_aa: CASSQEHGEKLFF
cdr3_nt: TGCGCCAGCAGCCAAGAACATGGCGAAAAACTGTTTTTT

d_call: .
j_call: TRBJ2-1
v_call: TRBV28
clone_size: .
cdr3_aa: CASSLASSYNEQFF
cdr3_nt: TGTGCCAGCAGTTTGGCAAGCTCCTACAATGAGCAGTTCTTC

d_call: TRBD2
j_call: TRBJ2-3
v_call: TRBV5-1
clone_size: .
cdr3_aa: CASSFRLAGGTDTQYF
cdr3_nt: TGCGCCAGCAGCTTCCGACTAGCGGGAGGCACAGATACGCAGTATTTT

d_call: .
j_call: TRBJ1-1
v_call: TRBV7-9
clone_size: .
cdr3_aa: CASSLTPNTEAFF
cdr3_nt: TGTGCCAGCAGCTTAACTCCAAACACTGAAGCTTTCTTT

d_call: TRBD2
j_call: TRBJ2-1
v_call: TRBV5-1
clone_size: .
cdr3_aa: CASRNLAGGPFNYNEQFF
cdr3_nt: TGCGCCAGCAGAAATCTAGCGGGAGGTCCTTTCAACTACAATGAGCAGTTCTTC

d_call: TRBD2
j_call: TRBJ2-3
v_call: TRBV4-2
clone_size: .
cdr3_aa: CASSQGASGADTQYF
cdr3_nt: TGTGCCAGCAGCCAAGGGGCTAGCGGAGCAGATACGCAGTATTTT

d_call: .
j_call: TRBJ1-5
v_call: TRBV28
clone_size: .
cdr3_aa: CASRDTGSGQPQHF
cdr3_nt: TGTGCCAGCAGGGACACAGGGTCCGGTCAGCCCCAGCATTTT

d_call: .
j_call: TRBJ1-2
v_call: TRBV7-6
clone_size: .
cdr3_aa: CASSPLVQAGYTF
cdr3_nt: TGTGCCAGCAGCCCGCTAGTACAAGCTGGCTACACCTTC

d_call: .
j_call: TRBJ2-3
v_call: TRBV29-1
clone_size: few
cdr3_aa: CSVVRGSTDTQYF
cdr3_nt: TGCAGCGTTGTACGGGGTAGCACAGATACGCAGTATTTT

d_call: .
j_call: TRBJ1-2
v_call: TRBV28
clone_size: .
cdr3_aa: CASSFEGYGYTF
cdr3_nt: TGTGCCAGCAGTTTTGAGGGCTATGGCTACACCTTC

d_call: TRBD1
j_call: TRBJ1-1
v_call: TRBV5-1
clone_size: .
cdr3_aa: CASRSEQGGVSEAFF
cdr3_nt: TGCGCCAGCAGGAGTGAGCAGGGGGGAGTCTCTGAAGCTTTCTTT

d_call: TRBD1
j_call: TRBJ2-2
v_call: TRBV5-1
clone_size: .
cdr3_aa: CASKGATNTGELFF
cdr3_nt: TGCGCCAGCAAGGGGGCCACGAACACCGGGGAGCTGTTTTTT

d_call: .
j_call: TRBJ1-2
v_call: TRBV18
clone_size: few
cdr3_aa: CASSPQGDGYTF
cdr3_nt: TGTGCCAGCTCACCGCAGGGCGATGGCTACACCTTC

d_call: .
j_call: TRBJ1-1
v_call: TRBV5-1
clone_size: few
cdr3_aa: CASSLAHGGNTEAFF
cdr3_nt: TGCGCCAGCAGCTTGGCCCACGGGGGGAACACTGAAGCTTTCTTT

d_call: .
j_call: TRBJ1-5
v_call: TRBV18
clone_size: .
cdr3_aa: CASSLTGNNQPQHF
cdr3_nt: TGTGCCAGCTCGCTTACAGGGAACAATCAGCCCCAGCATTTT

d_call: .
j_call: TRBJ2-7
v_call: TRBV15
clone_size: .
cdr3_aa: CATSRDRWSSYEQYF
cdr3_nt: TGTGCCACCAGCAGAGATAGGTGGAGCTCCTACGAGCAGTACTTC

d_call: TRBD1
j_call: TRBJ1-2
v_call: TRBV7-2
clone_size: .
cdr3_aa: CASSRDRGRGYTF
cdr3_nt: TGTGCCAGCAGCCGAGACAGGGGAAGGGGCTACACCTTC

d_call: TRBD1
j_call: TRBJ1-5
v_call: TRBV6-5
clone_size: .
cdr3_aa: CASSYGDRVYQPQHF
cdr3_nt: TGTGCCAGCAGTTACGGTGACAGGGTCTATCAGCCCCAGCATTTT

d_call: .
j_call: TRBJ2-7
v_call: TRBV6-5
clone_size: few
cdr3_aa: CASRLQGSYEQYF
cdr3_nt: TGTGCCAGCAGACTACAGGGATCCTACGAGCAGTACTTC

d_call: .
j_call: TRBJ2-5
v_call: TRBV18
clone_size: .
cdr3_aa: CASSEQGKETQYF
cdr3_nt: TGTGCCAGCTCAGAACAGGGAAAAGAGACCCAGTACTTC

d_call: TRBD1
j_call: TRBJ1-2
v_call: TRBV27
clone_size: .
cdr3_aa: CASRGQGRYYGYTF
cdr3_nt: TGTGCCAGCCGAGGACAGGGGAGATACTATGGCTACACCTTC

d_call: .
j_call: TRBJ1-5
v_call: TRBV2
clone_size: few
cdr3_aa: CASRRAGAQHF
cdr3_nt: TGTGCCAGCAGGCGGGCGGGGGCCCAGCATTTT

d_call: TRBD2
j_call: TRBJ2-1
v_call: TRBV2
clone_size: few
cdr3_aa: CASRSAGEDNEQFF
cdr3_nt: TGTGCCAGCAGGTCAGCGGGAGAGGATAATGAGCAGTTCTTC

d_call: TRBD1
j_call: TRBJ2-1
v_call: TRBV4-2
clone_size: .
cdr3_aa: CASSQGQGYNEQFF
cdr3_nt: TGTGCCAGCAGCCAAGGACAGGGGTACAATGAGCAGTTCTTC

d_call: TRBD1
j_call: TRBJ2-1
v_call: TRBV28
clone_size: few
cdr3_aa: CASSPGQGAGEQFF
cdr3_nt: TGTGCCAGCAGTCCCGGACAGGGGGCAGGTGAGCAGTTCTTC

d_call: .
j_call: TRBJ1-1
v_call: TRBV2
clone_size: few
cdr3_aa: CASSGTVQNTEAFF
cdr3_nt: TGTGCCAGCAGTGGGACAGTTCAGAACACTGAAGCTTTCTTT

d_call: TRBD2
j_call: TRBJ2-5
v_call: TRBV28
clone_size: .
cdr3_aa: CASTLAGLAAPGETQYF
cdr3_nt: TGTGCCAGCACCCTAGCAGGACTAGCGGCCCCGGGGGAGACCCAGTACTTC

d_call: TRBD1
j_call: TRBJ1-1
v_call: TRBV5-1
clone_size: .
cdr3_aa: CASSSGTGISEGEAFF
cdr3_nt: TGCGCCAGCAGCTCCGGGACAGGGATTTCGGAGGGTGAAGCTTTCTTT

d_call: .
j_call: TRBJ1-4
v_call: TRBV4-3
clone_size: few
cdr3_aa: CASSQEGVRGEKLFF
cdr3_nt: TGCGCCAGCAGCCAAGAGGGAGTCAGGGGTGAAAAACTGTTTTTT

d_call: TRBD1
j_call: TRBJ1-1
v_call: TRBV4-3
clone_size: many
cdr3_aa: CASSQATGEAFF
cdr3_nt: TGCGCCAGCAGCCAAGCGACAGGGGAAGCTTTCTTT

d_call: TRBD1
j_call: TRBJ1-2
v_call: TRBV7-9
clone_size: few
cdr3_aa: CASSLETGGWYGYTF
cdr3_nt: TGTGCCAGCAGCTTAGAGACAGGGGGCTGGTATGGCTACACCTTC

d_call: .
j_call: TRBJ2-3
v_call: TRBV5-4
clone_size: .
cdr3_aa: CASSLVRGGPGFSTDTQYF
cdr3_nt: TGTGCCAGCAGCTTGGTGCGAGGGGGACCTGGCTTTAGCACAGATACGCAGTATTTT

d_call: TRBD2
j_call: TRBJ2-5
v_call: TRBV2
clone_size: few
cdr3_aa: CASTGGSGETQYF
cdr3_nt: TGTGCCAGCACGGGCGGGAGCGGCGAGACCCAGTACTTC

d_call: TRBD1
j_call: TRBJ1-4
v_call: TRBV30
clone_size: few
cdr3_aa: CAWTGGSHEKLFF
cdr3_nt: TGTGCCTGGACAGGGGGCTCCCATGAAAAACTGTTTTTT

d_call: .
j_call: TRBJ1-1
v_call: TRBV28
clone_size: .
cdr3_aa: CASSSTTTVYFF
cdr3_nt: TGTGCCAGCAGTTCTACGACAACAGTGTACTTCTTT

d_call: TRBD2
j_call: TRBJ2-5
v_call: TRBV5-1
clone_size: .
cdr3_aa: CASSLAASGRQETQYF
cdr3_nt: TGCGCCAGCAGCTTGGCGGCTAGCGGGCGTCAAGAGACCCAGTACTTC

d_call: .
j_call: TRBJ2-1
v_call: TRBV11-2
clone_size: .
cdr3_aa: CASSFFGLNEQFF
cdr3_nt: TGTGCCAGCAGCTTCTTTGGGCTGAATGAGCAGTTCTTC

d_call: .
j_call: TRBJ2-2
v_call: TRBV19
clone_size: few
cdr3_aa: CASRPQRAPGELFF
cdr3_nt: TGTGCCAGTAGACCCCAGCGGGCACCCGGGGAGCTGTTTTTT

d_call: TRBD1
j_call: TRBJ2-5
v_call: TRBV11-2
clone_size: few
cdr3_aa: CASSLRGLMGETQYF
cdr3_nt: TGTGCCAGCAGCCTTAGGGGGCTGATGGGGGAGACCCAGTACTTC

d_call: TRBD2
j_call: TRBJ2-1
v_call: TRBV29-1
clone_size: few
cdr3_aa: CSVERLAGSREQFF
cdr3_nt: TGCAGCGTTGAGCGACTAGCGGGAAGTAGGGAGCAGTTCTTC

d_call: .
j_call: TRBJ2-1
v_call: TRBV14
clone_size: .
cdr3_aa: CASSQSWGRGSHNEQFF
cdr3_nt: TGTGCCAGCAGCCAATCCTGGGGCAGGGGTTCCCACAATGAGCAGTTCTTC

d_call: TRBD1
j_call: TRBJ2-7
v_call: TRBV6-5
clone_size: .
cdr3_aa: CASSLQTGLWYF
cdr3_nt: TGTGCCAGCAGTTTGCAGACAGGGCTGTGGTACTTC

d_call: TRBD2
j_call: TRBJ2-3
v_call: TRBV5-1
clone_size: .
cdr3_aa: CASSGSGASTDTQYF
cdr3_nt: TGCGCCAGCAGTGGAAGCGGGGCTAGCACAGATACGCAGTATTTT

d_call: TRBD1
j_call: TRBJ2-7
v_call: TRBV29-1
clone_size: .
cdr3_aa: CSVGMGMGTGGYEQYF
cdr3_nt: TGCAGCGTTGGGATGGGGATGGGGACAGGGGGGTACGAGCAGTACTTC

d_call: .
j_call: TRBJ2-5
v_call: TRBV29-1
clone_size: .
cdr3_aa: CSVEDPTGRETQYF
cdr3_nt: TGCAGCGTTGAAGATCCGACAGGACGAGAGACCCAGTACTTC

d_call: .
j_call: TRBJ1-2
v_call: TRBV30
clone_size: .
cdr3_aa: CAWSVSGERRGYTF
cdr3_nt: TGTGCCTGGAGTGTATCAGGGGAGCGGCGCGGCTACACCTTC

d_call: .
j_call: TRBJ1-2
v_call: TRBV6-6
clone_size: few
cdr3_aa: CASSYQRVANYGYTF
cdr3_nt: TGTGCCAGCAGTTACCAGCGCGTGGCTAACTATGGCTACACCTTC

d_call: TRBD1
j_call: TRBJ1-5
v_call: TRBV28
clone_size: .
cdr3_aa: CASGGTVVYSNQPQHF
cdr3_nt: TGTGCCAGCGGGGGGACAGTAGTTTATAGCAATCAGCCCCAGCATTTT

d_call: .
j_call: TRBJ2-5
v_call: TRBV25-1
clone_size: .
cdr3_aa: CASSGPGAETQYF
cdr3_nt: TGTGCCAGCAGTGGCCCGGGAGCGGAGACCCAGTACTTC

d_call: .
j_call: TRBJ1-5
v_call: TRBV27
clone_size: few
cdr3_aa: CASSFQGNQPQHF
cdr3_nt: TGTGCCAGCAGTTTTCAGGGGAATCAGCCCCAGCATTTT

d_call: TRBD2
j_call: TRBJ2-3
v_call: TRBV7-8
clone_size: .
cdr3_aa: CASGGVTDTQYF
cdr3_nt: TGTGCCTCGGGAGGCGTGACAGATACGCAGTATTTT

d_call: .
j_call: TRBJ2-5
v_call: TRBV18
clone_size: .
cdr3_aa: CASSRQTKQETQYF
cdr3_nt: TGTGCCAGCTCCCGACAGACGAAACAAGAGACCCAGTACTTC

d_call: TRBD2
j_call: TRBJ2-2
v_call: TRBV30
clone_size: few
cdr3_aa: CAWPGLAGELFF
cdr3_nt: TGTGCCTGGCCCGGACTAGCCGGGGAGCTGTTTTTT

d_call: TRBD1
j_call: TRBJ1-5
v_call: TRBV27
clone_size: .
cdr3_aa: CASSSKTGVSNQPQHF
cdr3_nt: TGTGCCAGCAGTTCTAAGACAGGGGTAAGCAATCAGCCCCAGCATTTT

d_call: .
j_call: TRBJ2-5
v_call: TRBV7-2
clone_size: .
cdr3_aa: CASSRQRETQYF
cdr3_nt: TGTGCCAGCAGCCGACAACGGGAGACCCAGTACTTC

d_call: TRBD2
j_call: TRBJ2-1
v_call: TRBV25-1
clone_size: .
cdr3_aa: CASSVAGVFNEQFF
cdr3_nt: TGTGCCAGCAGTGTAGCGGGAGTTTTCAATGAGCAGTTCTTC

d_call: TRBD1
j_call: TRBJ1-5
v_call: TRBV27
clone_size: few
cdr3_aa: CASSLLAGGSNQPQHF
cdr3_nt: TGTGCCAGCAGTTTATTAGCAGGGGGCAGCAATCAGCCCCAGCATTTT

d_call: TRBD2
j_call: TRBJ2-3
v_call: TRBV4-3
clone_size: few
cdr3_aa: CASSMTSGSTDTQYF
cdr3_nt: TGCGCCAGCAGCATGACTAGCGGGAGCACAGATACGCAGTATTTT